The 23 T cell receptor beta chains presented below share a single source sample, sequenced in a study of blood T cell repertoires in COVID-19. Assay: immunoSEQ multiplex PCR; the TCRdb copy retains only in-frame clones and omits some. The profile shows over 350,000 clones, 85% to 90% of them singletons. The sample comprised peripheral blood. The source of these receptors is a young woman with acute or convalescent COVID-19.

CDR3 in DNA: TGTGCCAGCAGTAGACAGGGTGATACGCAGTATTTT. Protein sequence: CASSRQGDTQYF. V is TRBV6-5 and J is TRBJ2-3, with 7 bases fitting TRBD1. The CDR3 sequence is 12 residues long. After removal of 5 bases from V and 6 bases from J, the junction contained 2 bases not matched to a gene. Germline V gives CDR1 MNHEY, CDR2 SVGAGI.

J is TRBJ1-1 and V is TRBV18; 10 bases are a match to TRBD1. Trimming cost V 4 bases and J 3 bases; bases outside gene matches: 5. Germline values: CDR1 KGHSH, CDR2 LQKENI. CDR3 length equals 15 residues. The CDR3 coding sequence is TGTGCCAGCTCACTACGGACAGGGGGAGACACTGAAGCTTTCTTT. It codes for CASSLRTGGDTEAFF.

The chain carries TRBV6-6 and TRBJ2-5, with 10 bases identical to TRBD1. With 5 bases clipped from V and 5 bases from J, the junction kept 14 bases outside the gene matches. The CDR3 totals 17 residues. Germline CDR1 and CDR2: MNHNY and SVGAGI (reference sequence). The CDR3 sequence: CASSLSGTGEGKETQYF. CDR3 nucleotide sequence: TGTGCCAGCAGTCTCTCCGGGACAGGGGAGGGTAAGGAGACCCAGTACTTC.

The chain is built from TRBV19 and TRBJ2-1, with a possible D match to TRBD2 (6 bases). The CDR3 is 15 residues long. The V end lost 3 bases, the J end lost 5 bases, and 14 bases lay between the germline ends. The germline V gene encodes CDR1 LNHDA and CDR2 SQIVND (reference sequence). The CDR3 region is CASSIRRGGNNEQFF. The DNA for the CDR3 is TGTGCCAGTAGTATTCGGAGGGGCGGAAACAATGAGCAGTTCTTC.

The chain combines TRBV24-1 with TRBJ2-7; maybe TRBD1 (5 bases). Germline V gene sequence: CDR1 KGHDR, CDR2 SFDVKD. Trimming took off 8 bases at V and 1 base at J, with 14 bases between the two ends. There are 14 residues in the CDR3. The CDR3 nucleotides are TGTGCCACCATAGGGGCACCTTCATCCTACGAGCAGTACTTC. Encoded protein: CATIGAPSSYEQYF.

The chain is built from TRBV15 and TRBJ1-5; 11 bases align to TRBD1. The V and J ends lost 4 bases and 8 bases, in that order; junction bases with no gene match: 4. Germline CDR1 and CDR2: LNHNV and YYDKDF (reference sequence). The length of the CDR3 is 14 residues. As DNA, the CDR3 is TGTGCCACCAGCACCCGGGACAGGGGGAAGCCCCAGCATTTT. Encoded protein: CATSTRDRGKPQHF.

The CDR3 protein is CSVEMTSGGSYEQYF. CDR3 bases: TGCAGCGTTGAGATGACTAGCGGGGGATCCTACGAGCAGTACTTC. The J gene is TRBJ2-7, the V gene TRBV29-1; 12 nucleotides agree with TRBD2. V shed 3 bases and J 1 base; nucleotides not matched to a gene: 4. CDR1 and CDR2 (germline): SQVTM, ANQGSEA. The CDR3 is made up of 15 amino acids.

The rearrangement uses TRBV27 and TRBJ2-5; D call uncertain. The germline gives CDR1 MNHEY, CDR2 SMNVEV (reference sequence). This CDR3 region has 12 residues. The V gene lost 5 bases and the J gene lost 7 bases, with 11 bases spanning the gap. As DNA, the CDR3 is TGTGCCAGCAGTCCAGATGTCAGGACCCAGTACTTC. As protein: CASSPDVRTQYF.

This chain connects TRBV3-1 (or the pseudogene TRBV3-2) to TRBJ2-5, with 9 bases aligning to TRBD1. CDR3 length: 16 residues. The junction had 9 bases not matched to a gene; V was cut back by 1 base and J by 6 bases. In germline, CDR1 is LGHDT, CDR2 YNNKEL (reference sequence). CDR3 nucleotides: TGTGCCAGCAGCCAAGGTCCCGGGACAGGGTCGAAGACCCAGTACTTC. Protein product: CASSQGPGTGSKTQYF.

This sequence joins TRBV5-1 and TRBJ2-3, with 8 positions matching TRBD2. The germline gives CDR1 SGHRS, CDR2 YFSETQ. V dropped 2 bases and J dropped 2; count of bases not matched to a gene: 4. The CDR3 is 15 residues long. DNA for the CDR3: TGCGCCAGCAGCTTCCGGGGGGGCTCCACAGATACGCAGTATTTT. Translated: CASSFRGGSTDTQYF.

The chain carries TRBV5-5 and TRBJ1-4; D is perhaps TRBD1 (5 bases). The length of the CDR3 is 14 residues. Germline V CDR1 and CDR2: SGHKS, YYEKEE (reference sequence). Trimming took 4 bases from V and 6 from J, leaving 13 bases between them. The CDR3 region is CASSRRGGDEKLFF. As DNA, the CDR3 is TGTGCCAGCAGCCGGCGGGGAGGGGATGAAAAACTGTTTTTT.

CDR3 region: CAAQEGVREKLFF. The CDR3 DNA follows: TGTGCCGCCCAGGAGGGTGTACGTGAAAAACTGTTTTTT. This rearrangement joins TRBV10-3 to TRBJ1-4; D gene unclear. This CDR3 comprises 13 residues. Germline V CDR1 and CDR2: ENHRY, SYGVKD. V lost 11 bases to trimming and J lost 7 bases, with 17 bases between them.

The chain recombines TRBV7-6 with TRBJ1-3, with D unclear. Germline values: CDR1 SGHVS, CDR2 FNYEAQ. This CDR3 spans 15 amino acids. The V gene lost 1 base and the J gene lost 0 bases, with 7 bases spanning the gap. CDR3 amino acids: CASSLGASSGNTIYF. CDR3 nucleotides: TGTGCCAGCAGCTTAGGCGCGAGCTCTGGAAACACCATATATTTT. The variable domain in full, completed from reference TRBV7-6 and TRBJ1-3, reads GAGVSQSPRYKVTKRGQDVALRCDPISGHVSLYWYRQALGQGPEFLTYFNYEAQQDKSGLPNDRFSAERPEGSISTLTIQRTEQRDSAMYRCASSLGASSGNTIYFGEGSWLTVV.

In this sample, this clone turned up once. The chain uses TRBV6-5 and TRBJ1-5; a weak D match, TRBD1 (6 bases). Germline V lookup: CDR1 MNHEY, CDR2 SVGAGI. The germline V and J ends were trimmed by 6 bases and 2 bases, with 8 bases remaining between them. There are 13 residues in the CDR3. CDR3 protein: CASRRQGNQPQHF. Written as DNA, the CDR3 is TGTGCCAGCAGGAGACAGGGCAATCAGCCCCAGCATTTT.

The table lists this clone with a few counts. The chain has TRBV13 and TRBJ1-3, with D maybe TRBD1 (6 bases). The CDR3 contains 14 residues. The germline V and J ends were trimmed by 3 bases and 8 bases, with 14 bases remaining between them. Looked up from germline, CDR1 is PRHDT and CDR2 is FYEKMQ (reference sequence). In DNA, the CDR3 is TGTGCCAGCAGCTTCCTTGACAGGAAGGACACCATATATTTT. This translates into CASSFLDRKDTIYF. Combining the CDR3 with reference TRBV13 and TRBJ1-3 gives the whole variable domain AAGVIQSPRHLIKEKRETATLKCYPIPRHDTVYWYQQGPGQDPQFLISFYEKMQSDKGSIPDRFSAQQFSDYHSELNMSSLELGDSALYFCASSFLDRKDTIYFGEGSWLTVV.

The chain combines TRBV2 with TRBJ1-2; the D gene is possibly TRBD1 (5 bases). CDR3 length: 14 residues. Trimming shortened V by 2 bases and J by 1 base, and 8 bases separated the two germline ends. Looked up from germline, CDR1 is SNHLY and CDR2 is FYNNEI. Here the CDR3 reads CASSEKGYNYGYTF. For the CDR3, the DNA is TGTGCCAGCAGTGAAAAGGGGTATAACTATGGCTACACCTTC.

The gene calls are TRBV4-1 and TRBJ1-5; 8 bases match TRBD1. The V and J ends lost 5 bases and 4 bases, in that order; junction bases with no gene match: 7. Germline V gene data show CDR1 as MGHRA and CDR2 as YSYEKL. CDR3 length equals 15 residues. This CDR3 is CASSTRTGTNQPQHF. For the CDR3, the DNA is TGCGCCAGCAGCACCCGGACAGGGACAAATCAGCCCCAGCATTTT.

The V gene is TRBV4-1, the J gene TRBJ2-7; TRBD2 matches at 7 bases. Germline trimming cut 6 bases from V and 4 bases from J; bases unmatched to any gene: 9. Germline CDR1 and CDR2: MGHRA and YSYEKL. The CDR3 contains 14 residues. The CDR3 bases are TGCGCCAGCAGTGGGTCTAGCGGAGGGTACGAGCAGTACTTC. This encodes CASSGSSGGYEQYF.

The chain is built from TRBV27 and TRBJ2-1; D is possibly TRBD1 (6 bases). Germline lookup yields CDR1 MNHEY and CDR2 SMNVEV (reference sequence). The CDR3 runs to 13 residues. The germline V and J ends were trimmed by 3 bases and 6 bases, with 9 bases remaining between them. In DNA, the CDR3 is TGTGCCAGCAGTTTTACCAGGGGCAATGAGCAGTTCTTC. It codes for CASSFTRGNEQFF.

V gene TRBV7-3 combines with J gene TRBJ2-7; 7 bases are shared with TRBD1. The CDR3 spans 13 residues. Germline lookup yields CDR1 SGHTA and CDR2 FQGTGA. J was trimmed by 6 bases and V by 4 bases; bases with no gene match: 6. Here the CDR3 DNA reads TGTGCCAGCAGCTCTCGTGGACAGGCCGAGCAGTACTTC. It yields the protein CASSSRGQAEQYF. The entire variable domain, with the rest obtained from reference TRBV7-3 and TRBJ2-7, is as follows: GAGVSQTPSNKVTEKGKYVELRCDPISGHTALYWYRQSLGQGPEFLIYFQGTGAADDSGLPNDRFFAVRPEGSVSTLKIQRTERGDSAVYLCASSSRGQAEQYFGPGTRLTVT.

This rearrangement joins TRBV5-1 to TRBJ2-1; 13 bases align to TRBD2. This CDR3 contains 17 residues. The V segment lost 4 bases and the J segment 10 bases; nucleotides outside the gene matches: 14. CDR1 SGHRS and CDR2 YFSETQ come from the germline V gene. CDR3 DNA sequence: TGCGCCAGCAGCAAGGCCGGGACTAGCGGGGTTTTGGAGGAGCAGTTCTTC. Amino acid sequence: CASSKAGTSGVLEEQFF.

This clone has only a few counts. CDR3 in DNA: TGTGCCAGCAGTGTCCCCGGGACAGGTTTTTTGAACACTGAAGCTTTCTTT. Amino acids: CASSVPGTGFLNTEAFF. The chain is built from TRBV6-1 and TRBJ1-1; 8 positions agree with TRBD1. CDR1 and CDR2 from the germline V gene are MNHNS and SASEGT. The junction had 10 bases not matched to a gene; V was cut back by 4 bases and J by 0 bases. The CDR3 loop spans 17 amino acids.

The chain combines TRBV6-5 with TRBJ1-1, with D uncertain. V shed 2 bases and J shed 9 bases, with 13 bases lying between them. The germline gives CDR1 MNHEY, CDR2 SVGAGI. The CDR3 contains 13 residues. CDR3 in DNA: TGTGCCAGCAGTTACGCCGACCTAGACCAAGCTTTCTTT. It translates to CASSYADLDQAFF.